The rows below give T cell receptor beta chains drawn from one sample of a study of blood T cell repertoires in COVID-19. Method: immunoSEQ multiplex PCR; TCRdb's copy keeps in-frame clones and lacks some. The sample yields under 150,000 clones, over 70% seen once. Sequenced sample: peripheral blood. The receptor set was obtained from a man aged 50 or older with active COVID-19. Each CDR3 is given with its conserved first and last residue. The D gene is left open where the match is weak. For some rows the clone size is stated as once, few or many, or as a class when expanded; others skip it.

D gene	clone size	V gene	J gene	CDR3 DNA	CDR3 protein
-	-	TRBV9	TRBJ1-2	TGTGCCAGCAGCCCCGGTCACTATGGCTACACCTTC	CASSPGHYGYTF
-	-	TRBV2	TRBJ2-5	TGTGCCAGCAGTGAAGGCCGGGTCCTTCAAGAGACCCAGTACTTC	CASSEGRVLQETQYF
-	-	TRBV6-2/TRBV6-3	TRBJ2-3	TGTGCCAGCAGTTGGGCCAGGTCGTCGTCAGATACGCAGTATTTT	CASSWARSSSDTQYF
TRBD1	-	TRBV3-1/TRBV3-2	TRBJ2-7	TGTGCCAGCCGGTCTGGGACAGAAACCTACGAGCAGTACTTC	CASRSGTETYEQYF
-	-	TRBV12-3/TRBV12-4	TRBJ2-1	TGTGCCAGCAGTTTTAGAGATGAGCAGTTCTTC	CASSFRDEQFF
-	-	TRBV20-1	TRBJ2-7	TGCAGTGCTAGGAGGGCCTACGAGCAGTACTTC	CSARRAYEQYF
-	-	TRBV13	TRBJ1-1	TGTGCCAGCAGCTCGAGACAGCTTACCATGAACACTGAAGCTTTCTTT	CASSSRQLTMNTEAFF
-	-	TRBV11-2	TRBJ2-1	TGTGCCAGCAGCTCCCTACAATATTCGCGGCTTCACAATGAGCAGTTCTTC	CASSSLQYSRLHNEQFF
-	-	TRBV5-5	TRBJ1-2	TGTGCCAGCAGCTTGGGGGGGCTGTTTGGCTACACCTTC	CASSLGGLFGYTF
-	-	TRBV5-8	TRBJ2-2	TGTGCCAGCAGCTCACCGGGACAAAACACCGGGGAGCTGTTTTTT	CASSSPGQNTGELFF
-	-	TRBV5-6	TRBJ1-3	TGTGCCAGCAGCCCAGGGCAACCTGGAAACACCATATATTTT	CASSPGQPGNTIYF
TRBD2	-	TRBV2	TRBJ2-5	TGTGCCAGCAGCACTAGCGGGGGGCCCCGAGAGACCCAGTACTTC	CASSTSGGPRETQYF
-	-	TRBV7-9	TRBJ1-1	TGTGCCAGCAGCTTCGCCCAGGGAGGGGGCACTGAAGCTTTCTTT	CASSFAQGGGTEAFF
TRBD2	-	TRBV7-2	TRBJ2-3	TGTGCCAGCAGCTTAGAAAACGGGGGGGCCATAGATACGCAGTATTTT	CASSLENGGAIDTQYF
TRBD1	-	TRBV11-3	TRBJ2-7	TGTGCCAGCAGCTTAGGACAGGGAGACGAGCAGTACTTC	CASSLGQGDEQYF
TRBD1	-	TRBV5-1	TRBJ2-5	TGCGCCAGCAGCGTTACAGGGGGCGCGCGCCAAGAGACCCAGTACTTC	CASSVTGGARQETQYF
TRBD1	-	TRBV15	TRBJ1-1	TGTGCCACCAGCAGAGATGGGATGGACAGGGGAGAGGGCAGTGAAGCTTTCTTT	CATSRDGMDRGEGSEAFF
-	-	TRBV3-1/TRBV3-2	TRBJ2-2	TGTGCCAGTGTCGACAGTGATAACACCGGGGAGCTGTTTTTT	CASVDSDNTGELFF
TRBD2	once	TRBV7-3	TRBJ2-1	TGTGCCAGCAGCCGAGGACTAGTTGGCTACAATGAGCAGTTCTTC	CASSRGLVGYNEQFF
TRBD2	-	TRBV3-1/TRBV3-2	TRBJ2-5	TGTGCCAGCAGCCACAGACTAGCGGGGGACCAAGAGACCCAGTACTTC	CASSHRLAGDQETQYF
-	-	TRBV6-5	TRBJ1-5	TGTGCCAGCAGTTACCGAGGTCCTCAGCCCCAGCATTTT	CASSYRGPQPQHF
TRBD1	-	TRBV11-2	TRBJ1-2	TGTGCCAGCAGCTCCCTCGGACAGGGGTCTGGCTACACCTTC	CASSSLGQGSGYTF
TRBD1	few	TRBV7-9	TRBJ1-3	TGTGCCAGCAGCACCCAGGACAGGGCGCCTGGAAACACCATATATTTT	CASSTQDRAPGNTIYF
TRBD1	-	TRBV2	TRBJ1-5	TGTGCCAGCAGCGGGGACAGTAATCAGCCCCAGCATTTT	CASSGDSNQPQHF
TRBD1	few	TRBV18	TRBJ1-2	TGTGCCAGCTCACCCTTCGAACAGGGGTATGGCTACACCTTC	CASSPFEQGYGYTF
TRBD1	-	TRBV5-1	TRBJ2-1	TGCGCCAGCAGCTTGACAGGGGCTGGGAATGAGCAGTTCTTC	CASSLTGAGNEQFF
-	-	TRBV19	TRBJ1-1	TGTGCCAGTAGTTCGTCCGGACGGACTAACACTGAAGCTTTCTTT	CASSSSGRTNTEAFF
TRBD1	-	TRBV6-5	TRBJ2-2	TGTGCCAGCAGCCCAGGGGGCACGTCCACCGGGGAGCTGTTTTTT	CASSPGGTSTGELFF
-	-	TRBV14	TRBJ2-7	TGTGCCAGCAGCCGGACACCCCCCTACGAGCAGTACTTC	CASSRTPPYEQYF
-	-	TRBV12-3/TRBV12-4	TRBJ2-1	TGTGCCAGCAAGACTACCCAGGAGCAGTTCTTC	CASKTTQEQFF
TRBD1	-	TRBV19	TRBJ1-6	TGTGCCAGTAGTAAGTTTCCCGCCGGGACAGGCAATAATTCACCCCTCCACTTT	CASSKFPAGTGNNSPLHF
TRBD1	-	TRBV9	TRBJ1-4	TGTGCCAGCAGCGTAGAGGGACAGGGAAGGGAAAAACTGTTTTTT	CASSVEGQGREKLFF
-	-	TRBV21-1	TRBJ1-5	TGTGCCAGCAGCAAAGCGCTTTCTCGGGGACAAATCTATAGCAATCAGCCCCAGCATTTT	CASSKALSRGQIYSNQPQHF
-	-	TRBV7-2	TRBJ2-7	TGTGCCAGCAGCTCCCCCCCCCGGGACTTCTACGAGCAGTACTTC	CASSSPPRDFYEQYF
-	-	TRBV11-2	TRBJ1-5	TGTGCCAGCAGCACCGCAACAGGGAATCAGCCCCAGCATTTT	CASSTATGNQPQHF
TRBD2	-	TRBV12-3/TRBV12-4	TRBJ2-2	TGTGCCACTGGGGGGGGAAACACCGGGGAGCTGTTTTTT	CATGGGNTGELFF
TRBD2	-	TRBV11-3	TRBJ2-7	TGTGCCAGCAGCCGAAGCGGGGGGGCCTACGAGCAGTACTTC	CASSRSGGAYEQYF
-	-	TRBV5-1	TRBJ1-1	TGCGCCAGCAGCTTAAGGGAGCACACTGAAGCTTTCTTT	CASSLREHTEAFF
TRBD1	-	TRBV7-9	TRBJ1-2	TGTGCCAGCAGCAGGGGACAGGGGGCGCTTGGCTACACCTTC	CASSRGQGALGYTF
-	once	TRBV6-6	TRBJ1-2	TGTGCCAGCAGTTGGGGGGAGGAGCTCTATGGCTACACCTTC	CASSWGEELYGYTF
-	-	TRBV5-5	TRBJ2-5	TGTGCCAGCAGCGCGTCACAAGAGACCCAGTACTTC	CASSASQETQYF
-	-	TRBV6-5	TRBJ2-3	TGTGCCAGCAGACAGGCGGTGTCAGATACGCAGTATTTT	CASRQAVSDTQYF
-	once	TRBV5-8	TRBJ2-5	TGTGCCAGCGGGTCAAGCGCCCGGGAGACCCAGTACTTC	CASGSSARETQYF
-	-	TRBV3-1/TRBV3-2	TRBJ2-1	TGTGCCAGCAGCCAAAGAGGATATGAGCAGTTCTTC	CASSQRGYEQFF
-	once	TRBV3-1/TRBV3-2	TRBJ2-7	TGTGCCAGCAGCCAGATAACCGGGACTTACCCCTACGAGCAGTACTTC	CASSQITGTYPYEQYF
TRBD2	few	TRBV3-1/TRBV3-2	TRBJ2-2	TGTGCCAGCAGCCAACGGACTAGCGGGGGTGTGCTGTTTTTT	CASSQRTSGGVLFF
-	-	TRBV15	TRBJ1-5	TGTGCCACCAGCAGAGATTTACGGGGGAATCAGCCCCAGCATTTT	CATSRDLRGNQPQHF
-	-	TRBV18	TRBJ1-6	TGTGCCAGCTCACCGGGGGGGGCCTATAATTCACCCCTCCACTTT	CASSPGGAYNSPLHF
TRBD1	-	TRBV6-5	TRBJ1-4	TGTGCCAGCAGGGCAGGGGGCCCTAACGTAAAACTGTTTTTT	CASRAGGPNVKLFF
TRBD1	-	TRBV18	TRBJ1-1	TGTGCCAGCTCACTAAAACGGCTGGGACAGGGGGAAGGGACCACTGAAGCTTTCTTT	CASSLKRLGQGEGTTEAFF
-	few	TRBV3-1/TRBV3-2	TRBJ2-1	TGTGCCAGCAGCCTAGCGACTGGTAGAGAGCAGTTCTTC	CASSLATGREQFF